These T cell receptor beta chains were read from a single sample in a study of shared clonotypes between healthy human individuals. Sequencing used immunoSEQ multiplex PCR; TCRdb keeps in-frame clones, though not all of them. The sample lists roughly 2.6 million clones; more than 80% were seen once. The specimen sequenced was naive CD4+ T cells sorted from blood. The receptors shown here come from a man between 18 and 29 years old in good health. CDR3s include the opening cysteine and the closing phenylalanine or tryptophan. D genes are given only for firm matches. Size is stated for part of the rows, as once, few or many counts, or as a class when the clone is expanded.

CDR3 DNA: TGCAGCGTTGACCTCTTCCTAGCGGGGGAAGGGGATGAGCAGTTCTTC
CDR3 protein: CSVDLFLAGEGDEQFF
D gene: TRBD2
clone size: -
V gene: TRBV29-1
J gene: TRBJ2-1

CDR3 DNA: TGTGCCAGCAGTTACCACCTTGGCCCGACAGGGAATGAGCAGTTCTTC
CDR3 protein: CASSYHLGPTGNEQFF
D gene: TRBD1
clone size: -
V gene: TRBV6-6
J gene: TRBJ2-1

CDR3 DNA: TGTGCCAGCAGCCTTGCTCCCCACAGGGAACAGACCCAGTACTTC
CDR3 protein: CASSLAPHREQTQYF
D gene: -
clone size: -
V gene: TRBV7-3
J gene: TRBJ2-5

CDR3 DNA: TGTGCCATCACCCCGCGGACAGGGGGCGGAGGAACTGAAGCTTTCTTT
CDR3 protein: CAITPRTGGGGTEAFF
D gene: TRBD1
clone size: -
V gene: TRBV10-3
J gene: TRBJ1-1

CDR3 DNA: TGTGCCAGCAGCGTAGCTGGCGGAATGAACTATGGCTACACCTTC
CDR3 protein: CASSVAGGMNYGYTF
D gene: -
clone size: few
V gene: TRBV9
J gene: TRBJ1-2

CDR3 DNA: TGTGCCAGCAGCTTAGCTGGGGGCAGCACCTACAATGAGCAGTTCTTC
CDR3 protein: CASSLAGGSTYNEQFF
D gene: -
clone size: -
V gene: TRBV7-2
J gene: TRBJ2-1

CDR3 DNA: TGTGCCAGCAACTCTCCGGACCTCTGGGGCTACACCTTC
CDR3 protein: CASNSPDLWGYTF
D gene: -
clone size: -
V gene: TRBV6-6
J gene: TRBJ1-2

CDR3 DNA: TGTGCCAGCTCCGCTGACAACAGGGGTACTGAAGCTTTCTTT
CDR3 protein: CASSADNRGTEAFF
D gene: TRBD1
clone size: -
V gene: TRBV18
J gene: TRBJ1-1

CDR3 DNA: TGTGCCAGCAGTTCGACAGGGGGCTCAGAGACCCAGTACTTC
CDR3 protein: CASSSTGGSETQYF
D gene: TRBD1
clone size: -
V gene: TRBV28
J gene: TRBJ2-5

CDR3 DNA: TGTGCCAGCAGCTTGGCTTCGACAGGCTACGAGCAGTACTTC
CDR3 protein: CASSLASTGYEQYF
D gene: -
clone size: -
V gene: TRBV5-5
J gene: TRBJ2-7

CDR3 DNA: TGTGCCAGCAGCGACTTGCCTTCCGGTATTATGGAAAAACTGTTTTTT
CDR3 protein: CASSDLPSGIMEKLFF
D gene: -
clone size: once
V gene: TRBV7-9
J gene: TRBJ1-4

CDR3 DNA: TGTGCCAGCAGCGGCACAGGAGGGCATTCACCCCTCCACTTT
CDR3 protein: CASSGTGGHSPLHF
D gene: -
clone size: -
V gene: TRBV9
J gene: TRBJ1-6

CDR3 DNA: TGTGCCACCAGCAGCCGGCTAGCGGGACAACCTTACGAGCAGTACTTC
CDR3 protein: CATSSRLAGQPYEQYF
D gene: TRBD2
clone size: -
V gene: TRBV15
J gene: TRBJ2-7

CDR3 DNA: TGTGCCTGGAGTGTTGCCTGGACTAGCGGGCAAAGCAATGAGCAGTTCTTC
CDR3 protein: CAWSVAWTSGQSNEQFF
D gene: TRBD2
clone size: -
V gene: TRBV30
J gene: TRBJ2-1

CDR3 DNA: TGCGCCAGCAGTAAAAACGGACAGGGGCGGGAGACCCAGTACTTC
CDR3 protein: CASSKNGQGRETQYF
D gene: TRBD1
clone size: -
V gene: TRBV5-1
J gene: TRBJ2-5

CDR3 DNA: TGTGCCAGCAGTTACTCGGGCAAGTATGAAAAACTGTTTTTT
CDR3 protein: CASSYSGKYEKLFF
D gene: -
clone size: -
V gene: TRBV6-5
J gene: TRBJ1-4

CDR3 DNA: TGTGCCAGCAGTGAAGCGTGGGGACTAGCGGGAGGGCGTGCAGATACGCAGTATTTT
CDR3 protein: CASSEAWGLAGGRADTQYF
D gene: TRBD2
clone size: -
V gene: TRBV6-1
J gene: TRBJ2-3

CDR3 DNA: TGTGCCAGCAGTAGCGGACAGGTTGTAGCCTACAATGAGCAGTTCTTC
CDR3 protein: CASSSGQVVAYNEQFF
D gene: TRBD1
clone size: once
V gene: TRBV28
J gene: TRBJ2-1

CDR3 DNA: TGCAGCGTTGCGGGCGCCCGGGATGGCTACACCTTC
CDR3 protein: CSVAGARDGYTF
D gene: -
clone size: -
V gene: TRBV29-1
J gene: TRBJ1-2

CDR3 DNA: TGTGCCATCTCGCTTACGGCAGTACGGAATGAGCAGTTCTTC
CDR3 protein: CAISLTAVRNEQFF
D gene: -
clone size: -
V gene: TRBV7-9
J gene: TRBJ2-1

CDR3 DNA: TGTGCCAGCAGTAAAAACTATGGCTACACCTTC
CDR3 protein: CASSKNYGYTF
D gene: -
clone size: -
V gene: TRBV28
J gene: TRBJ1-2

CDR3 DNA: TGCGCCAGCAGACTTTGGGACACAGGAGCGGGAGGCTCCTACGAGCAGTACTTC
CDR3 protein: CASRLWDTGAGGSYEQYF
D gene: TRBD2
clone size: -
V gene: TRBV5-1
J gene: TRBJ2-7

CDR3 DNA: TGTGCCAGCTCACTTGACGGCCCAGGACAGGGGGCCTACGAGCAGTACTTC
CDR3 protein: CASSLDGPGQGAYEQYF
D gene: TRBD1
clone size: once
V gene: TRBV18
J gene: TRBJ2-7

CDR3 DNA: TGTGCCAGCAGCCCGTGGGACAGCTCCTACGAGCAGTACTTC
CDR3 protein: CASSPWDSSYEQYF
D gene: TRBD1
clone size: -
V gene: TRBV7-9
J gene: TRBJ2-7

CDR3 DNA: TGCGCCAGCAGCCAAGACCTAGCGGGAGTAGGGACAGATACGCAGTATTTT
CDR3 protein: CASSQDLAGVGTDTQYF
D gene: TRBD2
clone size: -
V gene: TRBV4-3
J gene: TRBJ2-3

CDR3 DNA: TGTGCCAGCAGCCCGTCCCGCTTC
CDR3 protein: CASSPSRF
D gene: -
clone size: -
V gene: TRBV7-2
J gene: TRBJ1-2

CDR3 DNA: TGCGCCAGCAGCATGGGGACAGCCTACGAGCAGTACTTC
CDR3 protein: CASSMGTAYEQYF
D gene: TRBD1
clone size: -
V gene: TRBV5-1
J gene: TRBJ2-7

CDR3 DNA: TGCGCCAGCAGCTCCCGACTAGCGGGAGGAAGCAATGAGCAGTTCTTC
CDR3 protein: CASSSRLAGGSNEQFF
D gene: TRBD2
clone size: -
V gene: TRBV5-1
J gene: TRBJ2-1

CDR3 DNA: TGTGCCAGCAGGGAACAGGGGGCAAGAACCGGGGAGCTGTTTTTT
CDR3 protein: CASREQGARTGELFF
D gene: TRBD1
clone size: -
V gene: TRBV2
J gene: TRBJ2-2

CDR3 DNA: TGTGCCAGCAGCTCCGCGGGCCCGGGGTATTCACCCCTCCACTTT
CDR3 protein: CASSSAGPGYSPLHF
D gene: -
clone size: once
V gene: TRBV7-2
J gene: TRBJ1-6

CDR3 DNA: TGTGCTAGTGGCTCGGACATTCCTGGTCACAATGAGCAGTTCTTC
CDR3 protein: CASGSDIPGHNEQFF
D gene: -
clone size: -
V gene: TRBV12-5
J gene: TRBJ2-1

CDR3 DNA: TGTGCCTGGAGCGCGGACGGATACTCTGGAAACACCATATATTTT
CDR3 protein: CAWSADGYSGNTIYF
D gene: -
clone size: -
V gene: TRBV30
J gene: TRBJ1-3

CDR3 DNA: TGCGCCAGCAGCTTGGCCGGATCCTCCGCCGCGAACACCGGGGAGCTGTTTTTT
CDR3 protein: CASSLAGSSAANTGELFF
D gene: -
clone size: once
V gene: TRBV5-1
J gene: TRBJ2-2

CDR3 DNA: TGCAGCGTGCTTTTGGCAGGGGGGAGTAATCAGCCCCAGCATTTT
CDR3 protein: CSVLLAGGSNQPQHF
D gene: TRBD1
clone size: -
V gene: TRBV29-1
J gene: TRBJ1-5

CDR3 DNA: TGTGCCAGCAGTTTAATCGCGGGACAGGGGGCCGAGCAGTACTTC
CDR3 protein: CASSLIAGQGAEQYF
D gene: TRBD1
clone size: once
V gene: TRBV27
J gene: TRBJ2-7

CDR3 DNA: TGCGCCAGCAGCTCCAATTTCTACCGGGACAGAGAATACAATGAGCAGTTCTTC
CDR3 protein: CASSSNFYRDREYNEQFF
D gene: TRBD1
clone size: -
V gene: TRBV5-1
J gene: TRBJ2-1

CDR3 DNA: TGCGCCAGCAGCTTGGTGGGGATGTTAGACACTGAAGCTTTCTTT
CDR3 protein: CASSLVGMLDTEAFF
D gene: -
clone size: -
V gene: TRBV5-1
J gene: TRBJ1-1

CDR3 DNA: TGTGCCCTCCAGCGGGGGGGCGGGACCTATACGCAGTATTTT
CDR3 protein: CALQRGGGTYTQYF
D gene: TRBD2
clone size: -
V gene: TRBV30
J gene: TRBJ2-3

CDR3 DNA: TGCGCCAGCAGCCAAATCCAACAGGGGGCGAACACTGAAGCTTTCTTT
CDR3 protein: CASSQIQQGANTEAFF
D gene: TRBD1
clone size: -
V gene: TRBV5-1
J gene: TRBJ1-1

CDR3 DNA: TGCGCCAGCAGCTTTTCTGAGACAGTGAATTCACCCCTCCACTTT
CDR3 protein: CASSFSETVNSPLHF
D gene: -
clone size: -
V gene: TRBV5-1
J gene: TRBJ1-6

CDR3 DNA: TGCGCCAGCAGCCAAGAGACGGAGCGGGACATATACATAGCCAAAAACATTCAGTACTTC
CDR3 protein: CASSQETERDIYIAKNIQYF
D gene: -
clone size: -
V gene: TRBV4-3
J gene: TRBJ2-4

CDR3 DNA: TGTGCCAGCAGCCAAGTGGTTGATTTGCATACGCAGTATTTT
CDR3 protein: CASSQVVDLHTQYF
D gene: -
clone size: -
V gene: TRBV4-2
J gene: TRBJ2-3

CDR3 DNA: TGTGCCAGCAGCGCGAGCGGGGGGCGTACAGATACGCAGTATTTT
CDR3 protein: CASSASGGRTDTQYF
D gene: TRBD2
clone size: -
V gene: TRBV6-1
J gene: TRBJ2-3

CDR3 DNA: TGTGCCAGCAGTTCCACGCCGAGGACGGGGAACTATGGCTACACCTTC
CDR3 protein: CASSSTPRTGNYGYTF
D gene: -
clone size: once
V gene: TRBV6-5
J gene: TRBJ1-2

CDR3 DNA: TGTGCCAGCAGCTCGCCGGGACCTTACAATGAGCAGTTCTTC
CDR3 protein: CASSSPGPYNEQFF
D gene: -
clone size: -
V gene: TRBV7-2
J gene: TRBJ2-1

CDR3 DNA: TGTGCCAGCTCACCACCGACTAACTATGGCTACACCTTC
CDR3 protein: CASSPPTNYGYTF
D gene: -
clone size: -
V gene: TRBV18
J gene: TRBJ1-2

CDR3 DNA: TGCGCCAGCAGCTTGGGGGCAGGGATAGGTTCCTACGAGCAGTACTTC
CDR3 protein: CASSLGAGIGSYEQYF
D gene: -
clone size: -
V gene: TRBV5-1
J gene: TRBJ2-7

CDR3 DNA: TGCGCCAGCAGCATAATCAAGGCAGGGAACGTGGGGTACAATGAGCAGTTCTTC
CDR3 protein: CASSIIKAGNVGYNEQFF
D gene: -
clone size: once
V gene: TRBV5-1
J gene: TRBJ2-1

CDR3 DNA: TGTGCCAGCTCAGCGATTAGCGGGGCGGCAGATACGCAGTATTTT
CDR3 protein: CASSAISGAADTQYF
D gene: TRBD2
clone size: -
V gene: TRBV18
J gene: TRBJ2-3

CDR3 DNA: TGTGCCAGCAGTGTTGGAATTTCCAGCTCTGGAAACACCATATATTTT
CDR3 protein: CASSVGISSSGNTIYF
D gene: -
clone size: -
V gene: TRBV6-1
J gene: TRBJ1-3

CDR3 DNA: TGTGCCAGTAGTCTGACTAGCGGCACAGATACGCAGTATTTT
CDR3 protein: CASSLTSGTDTQYF
D gene: TRBD2
clone size: -
V gene: TRBV19
J gene: TRBJ2-3

CDR3 DNA: TGTGCCTGGAGTTGGAGCCTCTATAATTCACCCCTCCACTTT
CDR3 protein: CAWSWSLYNSPLHF
D gene: -
clone size: once
V gene: TRBV30
J gene: TRBJ1-6

CDR3 DNA: TGTGCCAGCAGCGGGGACAGGGGATGGCAAGAGACCCAGTACTTC
CDR3 protein: CASSGDRGWQETQYF
D gene: TRBD1
clone size: -
V gene: TRBV7-2
J gene: TRBJ2-5

CDR3 DNA: TGTGCCAGCAGCCCCCGGGTCTCTAGCACAGATACGCAGTATTTT
CDR3 protein: CASSPRVSSTDTQYF
D gene: -
clone size: -
V gene: TRBV5-5
J gene: TRBJ2-3

CDR3 DNA: TGTGCCAGCAGCTTGGGCCAGAGGGGGCAGAGCTATGGCTACACCTTC
CDR3 protein: CASSLGQRGQSYGYTF
D gene: TRBD1
clone size: few
V gene: TRBV5-6
J gene: TRBJ1-2

CDR3 DNA: TGTGCCAGCAGTGAAAGGGCGGGGGGGCCCTACGAGCAGTACTTC
CDR3 protein: CASSERAGGPYEQYF
D gene: TRBD2
clone size: once
V gene: TRBV2
J gene: TRBJ2-7

CDR3 DNA: TGCGCCAGCAGCTTGGGTGCTGCCGGGGAGCTGTTTTTT
CDR3 protein: CASSLGAAGELFF
D gene: -
clone size: -
V gene: TRBV5-1
J gene: TRBJ2-2

CDR3 DNA: TGTGCCACCCAAAAGGGGACAGGGGGTCTAAATGAGCAGTTCTTC
CDR3 protein: CATQKGTGGLNEQFF
D gene: TRBD1
clone size: once
V gene: TRBV19
J gene: TRBJ2-1

CDR3 DNA: TGCGCCAGCCTACCGACAGGATCGGGCACAGATACGCAGTATTTT
CDR3 protein: CASLPTGSGTDTQYF
D gene: -
clone size: -
V gene: TRBV5-1
J gene: TRBJ2-3